This is a list of T cell receptor beta chains from one sample in a study of CD8 T cells in ankylosing spondylitis. Each CDR3 protein gets one entry after TCRdb re-called the 5' RACE reads with MiXCR. This table has around 330,000 distinct CDR3 sequences, 11% appearing once. Source material: blood, either unsorted or a sorted T cell fraction (not recorded which). These receptors originate from a female donor with ankylosing spondylitis or in good health (not recorded which). The CDR3 runs from the conserved cysteine through the conserved F or W. The order of the fields is D gene, J gene, V gene, clone size, CDR3 DNA, CDR3 protein. A D gene is named only where the DNA matches it firmly. Size tells how often a clone was seen (once, few, many) or the class of an expanded clone, and some rows leave it out.

d_call: TRBD2
j_call: TRBJ2-5
v_call: TRBV20-1
clone_size: NA
cdr3_nt: TGCAGTGCCCGGACTAGCGGGTACCAAGAGACCCAGTACTTC
cdr3_aa: CSARTSGYQETQYF

d_call: NA
j_call: TRBJ1-5
v_call: TRBV20-1
clone_size: many
cdr3_nt: TGCAGTGCTAGGGGGGGCGCCGGCAATCAGCCCCAGCATTTT
cdr3_aa: CSARGGAGNQPQHF

d_call: TRBD1
j_call: TRBJ2-3
v_call: TRBV29-1
clone_size: many
cdr3_nt: TGCAGCGCCGGACAGGGGCCAGATACGCAGTATTTT
cdr3_aa: CSAGQGPDTQYF

d_call: NA
j_call: TRBJ2-7
v_call: TRBV7-2
clone_size: few
cdr3_nt: TGTGCCAGCAGCGACGCAAGAGGAATCGTAGGGGGCTACGAGCAGTACTTC
cdr3_aa: CASSDARGIVGGYEQYF

d_call: TRBD2
j_call: TRBJ2-3
v_call: TRBV9
clone_size: NA
cdr3_nt: TGTGCCAGCAGCGTCACGACGGGAGGACGCACAGATACGCAGTATTTT
cdr3_aa: CASSVTTGGRTDTQYF

d_call: TRBD1
j_call: TRBJ2-3
v_call: TRBV20-1
clone_size: NA
cdr3_nt: TGCAGTGCTTCGACCGGGACAGGGGCGACAGATACGCAGTATTTT
cdr3_aa: CSASTGTGATDTQYF

d_call: TRBD2
j_call: TRBJ2-7
v_call: TRBV5-1
clone_size: many
cdr3_nt: TGCGCCAGCAGCCTCTCCACTAGCGGGAACGACTACGAGCAGTACTTC
cdr3_aa: CASSLSTSGNDYEQYF

d_call: TRBD1
j_call: TRBJ2-7
v_call: TRBV7-2
clone_size: few
cdr3_nt: TGTGCCAGCAGCTTATCTACAGGGGGTGCCTACGAGCAGTACTTC
cdr3_aa: CASSLSTGGAYEQYF

d_call: NA
j_call: TRBJ2-2
v_call: TRBV20-1
clone_size: few
cdr3_nt: TGCAGTGCTAGGAGCCGTCCCGGGGAGCTGTTTTTT
cdr3_aa: CSARSRPGELFF

d_call: NA
j_call: TRBJ2-5
v_call: TRBV5-1
clone_size: many
cdr3_nt: TGCGCCAGCAGTCCGAGGGAGGGGGCGACCTCTAAGACCCAGTACTTC
cdr3_aa: CASSPREGATSKTQYF

d_call: NA
j_call: TRBJ2-5
v_call: TRBV7-9
clone_size: many
cdr3_nt: TGTGCCAGCAGCTTACCGGCGCAAGAGACCCAGTACTTC
cdr3_aa: CASSLPAQETQYF

d_call: NA
j_call: TRBJ2-7
v_call: TRBV5-1
clone_size: many
cdr3_nt: TGCGCCAGCAGCTTGTCTTCAGGGATGGACTACGAGCAGTACTTC
cdr3_aa: CASSLSSGMDYEQYF

d_call: NA
j_call: TRBJ2-7
v_call: TRBV28
clone_size: few
cdr3_nt: TGTGCCAGCAGTTTACCAGGATACCTCTACGAGCAGTACTTC
cdr3_aa: CASSLPGYLYEQYF

d_call: TRBD2
j_call: TRBJ2-2
v_call: TRBV12-3/TRBV12-4
clone_size: few
cdr3_nt: TGTGCCAGCAGGGGGGGGGTAGGCACCGGGGAGCTGTTTTTT
cdr3_aa: CASRGGVGTGELFF

d_call: NA
j_call: TRBJ1-3
v_call: TRBV13
clone_size: many
cdr3_nt: TGTGCCAGCAGCTTAGCCAAGGTCCCCTACAGATTCGGAAACACCATATATTTT
cdr3_aa: CASSLAKVPYRFGNTIYF

d_call: NA
j_call: TRBJ2-1
v_call: TRBV20-1
clone_size: many
cdr3_nt: TGCAGTGCTAGGGAGGACACTCTTTTAGGGCAGTTCTTC
cdr3_aa: CSAREDTLLGQFF

d_call: TRBD1
j_call: TRBJ1-6
v_call: TRBV12-3/TRBV12-4
clone_size: many
cdr3_nt: TGTGCCAGCAGTTTCGGACAGGGTTCGGGTTCACCCCTCCACTTT
cdr3_aa: CASSFGQGSGSPLHF

d_call: TRBD1
j_call: TRBJ1-6
v_call: TRBV12-3/TRBV12-4
clone_size: many
cdr3_nt: TGTGCCAGCAGTCGGGACAGCTATTCACCCCTCCACTTT
cdr3_aa: CASSRDSYSPLHF

d_call: NA
j_call: TRBJ2-7
v_call: TRBV20-1
clone_size: few
cdr3_nt: TGCAGTGCTCCCCCCGGCAGGACGGCCTCCTACGAGCAGTACTTC
cdr3_aa: CSAPPGRTASYEQYF

d_call: NA
j_call: TRBJ2-4
v_call: TRBV6-1
clone_size: many
cdr3_nt: TGTGCCAGCATTCCGACACTACTCCTAGCCAAAAACATTCAGTACTTC
cdr3_aa: CASIPTLLLAKNIQYF

d_call: NA
j_call: TRBJ2-3
v_call: TRBV4-2
clone_size: many
cdr3_nt: TGTGCCAGCAGCCAAGATCCAAGGGCTGAAGGTACGCAGTATTTT
cdr3_aa: CASSQDPRAEGTQYF

d_call: NA
j_call: TRBJ2-1
v_call: TRBV5-1
clone_size: many
cdr3_nt: TGCGCCAGCACCTCCGGGACGGATGTACTGGGGCAGTTCTTC
cdr3_aa: CASTSGTDVLGQFF

d_call: NA
j_call: TRBJ1-2
v_call: TRBV12-3/TRBV12-4
clone_size: many
cdr3_nt: TGTGCCAGCAGTTTGGCTCCCGAATTTGGTGGCTACACCTTC
cdr3_aa: CASSLAPEFGGYTF

d_call: NA
j_call: TRBJ2-3
v_call: TRBV25-1
clone_size: many
cdr3_nt: TGTGCCAGCAGTGAGGCGAGGGGCACAGATACGCAGTATTTT
cdr3_aa: CASSEARGTDTQYF

d_call: TRBD2
j_call: TRBJ2-3
v_call: TRBV10-3
clone_size: few
cdr3_nt: TGTGCCACCGCGCCCGGGAGGAGCACAGATACGCAGTATTTT
cdr3_aa: CATAPGRSTDTQYF

d_call: TRBD2
j_call: TRBJ2-5
v_call: TRBV3-1
clone_size: many
cdr3_nt: TGTGCCAGCAGCCCGACGGCGGGAGTAGGGGAAGAGACCCAGTACTTC
cdr3_aa: CASSPTAGVGEETQYF

d_call: TRBD1
j_call: TRBJ1-1
v_call: TRBV12-3/TRBV12-4
clone_size: many
cdr3_nt: TGTGCCAGCAGTTCCAGGACAGGGAGGGCCACTGAAGCTTTCTTT
cdr3_aa: CASSSRTGRATEAFF

d_call: TRBD1
j_call: TRBJ2-1
v_call: TRBV10-3
clone_size: few
cdr3_nt: TGTGCCATCAGTGAGTCCCAGACAGGGCGGCCCTACAATGAGCAGTTCTTC
cdr3_aa: CAISESQTGRPYNEQFF

d_call: NA
j_call: TRBJ1-5
v_call: TRBV3-1
clone_size: NA
cdr3_nt: TGTGCCAGCAGCCCGGGCAGGGGCAATCAGCCCCAGCATTTT
cdr3_aa: CASSPGRGNQPQHF

d_call: NA
j_call: TRBJ2-7
v_call: TRBV5-1
clone_size: few
cdr3_nt: TGCGCCAGCAGCCTCGTTGTGGCCTACGAGCAGTACTTC
cdr3_aa: CASSLVVAYEQYF